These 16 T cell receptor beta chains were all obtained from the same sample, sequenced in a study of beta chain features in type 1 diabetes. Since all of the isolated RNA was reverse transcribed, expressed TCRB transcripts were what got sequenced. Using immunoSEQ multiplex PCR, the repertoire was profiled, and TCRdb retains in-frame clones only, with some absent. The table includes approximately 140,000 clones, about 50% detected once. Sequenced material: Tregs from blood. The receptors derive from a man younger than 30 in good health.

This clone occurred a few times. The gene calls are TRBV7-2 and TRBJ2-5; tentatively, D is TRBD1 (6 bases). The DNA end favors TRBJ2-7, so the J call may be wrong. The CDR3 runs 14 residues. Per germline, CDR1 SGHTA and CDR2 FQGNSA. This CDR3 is CASSHYRQVDEQYF. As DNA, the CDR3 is TGTGCCAGCAGCCATTACAGACAGGTCGACGAGCAGTACTTC.

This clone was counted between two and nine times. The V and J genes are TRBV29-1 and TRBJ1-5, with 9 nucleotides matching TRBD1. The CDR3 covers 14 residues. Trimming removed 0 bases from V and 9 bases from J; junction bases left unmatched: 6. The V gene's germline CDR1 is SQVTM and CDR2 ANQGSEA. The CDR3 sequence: CSVEEGQGQGPQHF. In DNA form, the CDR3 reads TGCAGCGTTGAAGAGGGACAGGGCCAGGGGCCCCAGCATTTT.

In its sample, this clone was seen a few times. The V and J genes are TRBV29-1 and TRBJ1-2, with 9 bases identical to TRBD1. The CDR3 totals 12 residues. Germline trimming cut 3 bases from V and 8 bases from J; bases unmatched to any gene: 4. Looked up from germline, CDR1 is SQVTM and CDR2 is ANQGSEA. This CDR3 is CSVDRDRVGYTF. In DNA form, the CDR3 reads TGCAGCGTTGACAGGGACAGGGTCGGCTACACCTTC.

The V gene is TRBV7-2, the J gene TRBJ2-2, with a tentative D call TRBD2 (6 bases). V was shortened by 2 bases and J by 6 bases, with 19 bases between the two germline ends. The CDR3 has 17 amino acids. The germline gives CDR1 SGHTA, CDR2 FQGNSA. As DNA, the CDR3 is TGTGCCAGCAGCTTAAAGGTAGCGGCGCGAGGCGCCGGGGAGCTGTTTTTT. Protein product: CASSLKVAARGAGELFF.

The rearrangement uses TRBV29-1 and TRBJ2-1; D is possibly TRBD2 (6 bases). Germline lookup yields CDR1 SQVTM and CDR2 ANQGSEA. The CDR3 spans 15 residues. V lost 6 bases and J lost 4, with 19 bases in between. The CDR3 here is CSVLTGGYRYNEQFF. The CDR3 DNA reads TGCAGCGTACTAACTGGGGGGTACCGATACAATGAGCAGTTCTTC.

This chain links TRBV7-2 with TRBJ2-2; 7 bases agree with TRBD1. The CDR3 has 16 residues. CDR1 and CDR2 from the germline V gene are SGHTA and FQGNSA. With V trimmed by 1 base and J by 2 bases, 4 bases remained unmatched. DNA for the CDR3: TGTGCCAGCAGCTTAGAAGGGGACAGAAACACCGGGGAGCTGTTTTTT. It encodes CASSLEGDRNTGELFF.

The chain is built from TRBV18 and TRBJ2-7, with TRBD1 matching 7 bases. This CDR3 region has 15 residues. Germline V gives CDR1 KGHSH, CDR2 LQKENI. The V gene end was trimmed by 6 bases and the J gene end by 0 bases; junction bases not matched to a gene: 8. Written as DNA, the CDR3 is TGTGCCAGCTCGCAGCCCGGGACAGACTCCTACGAGCAGTACTTC. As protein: CASSQPGTDSYEQYF.

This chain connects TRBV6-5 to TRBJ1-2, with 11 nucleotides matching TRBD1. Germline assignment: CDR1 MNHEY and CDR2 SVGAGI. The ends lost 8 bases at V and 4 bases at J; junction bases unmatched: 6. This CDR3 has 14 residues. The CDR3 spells CASGPGTGGYGYTF. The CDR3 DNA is TGTGCCAGCGGCCCCGGGACAGGGGGCTATGGCTACACCTTC.

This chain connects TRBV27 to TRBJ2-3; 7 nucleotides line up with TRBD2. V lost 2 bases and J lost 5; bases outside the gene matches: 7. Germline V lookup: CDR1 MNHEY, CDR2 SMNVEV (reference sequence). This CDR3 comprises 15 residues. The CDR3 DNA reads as TGTGCCAGCAGTTTAGTGTGGGAGGGTGGAGATACGCAGTATTTT. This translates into CASSLVWEGGDTQYF.

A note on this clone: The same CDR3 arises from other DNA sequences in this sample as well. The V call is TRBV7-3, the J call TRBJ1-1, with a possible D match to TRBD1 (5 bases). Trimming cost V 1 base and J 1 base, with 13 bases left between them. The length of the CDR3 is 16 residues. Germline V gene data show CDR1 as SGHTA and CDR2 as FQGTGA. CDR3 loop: CASSLIEGTPNTEAFF. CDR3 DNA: TGTGCCAGCAGCTTAATCGAGGGGACTCCGAACACTGAAGCTTTCTTT.

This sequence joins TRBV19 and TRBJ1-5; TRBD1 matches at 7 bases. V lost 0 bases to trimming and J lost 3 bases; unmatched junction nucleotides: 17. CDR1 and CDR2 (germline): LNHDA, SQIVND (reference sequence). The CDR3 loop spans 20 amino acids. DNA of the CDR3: TGTGCCAGTAGTATAGATGAGCCGCACACCCCGACAGGGCTCAATCAGCCCCAGCATTTT. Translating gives CASSIDEPHTPTGLNQPQHF.

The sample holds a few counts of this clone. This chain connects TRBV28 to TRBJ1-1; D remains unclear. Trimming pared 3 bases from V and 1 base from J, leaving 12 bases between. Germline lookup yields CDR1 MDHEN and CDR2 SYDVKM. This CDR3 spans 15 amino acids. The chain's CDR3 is CASSFLTAGNTEAFF. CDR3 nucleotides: TGTGCCAGCAGTTTCCTTACAGCGGGGAACACTGAAGCTTTCTTT.

CDR3 loop: CASSLLYRDRDGRPSYEQYF. CDR3 sequence (DNA): TGTGCCAGCAGTTTACTTTACCGGGACAGGGACGGTCGACCTTCCTACGAGCAGTACTTC. The J gene is TRBJ2-7, the V gene TRBV28, with 9 bases lining up with TRBD1. CDR3 length: 20 residues. Unmatched junction bases numbered 18, after V lost 2 bases and J lost 1 base. Germline V gene data show CDR1 as MDHEN and CDR2 as SYDVKM.

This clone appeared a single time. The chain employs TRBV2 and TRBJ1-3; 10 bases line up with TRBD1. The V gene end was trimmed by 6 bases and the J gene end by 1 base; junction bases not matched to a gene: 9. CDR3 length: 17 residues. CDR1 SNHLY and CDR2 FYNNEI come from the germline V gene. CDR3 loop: CASRKGTGVRSGNTIYF. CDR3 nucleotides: TGTGCCAGCAGGAAAGGGACAGGGGTACGATCTGGAAACACCATATATTTT.

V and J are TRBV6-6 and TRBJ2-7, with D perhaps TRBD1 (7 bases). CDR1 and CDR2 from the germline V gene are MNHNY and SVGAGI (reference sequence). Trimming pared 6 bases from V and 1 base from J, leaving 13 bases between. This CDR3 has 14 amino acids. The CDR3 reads CASRWDSGSYEQYF. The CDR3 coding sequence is TGTGCCAGCAGATGGGACAGCGGGTCCTACGAGCAGTACTTC.

CDR3: CASRQGGQETQYF. The CDR3 DNA reads as TGTGCCAGCAGACAGGGGGGACAAGAGACCCAGTACTTC. The chain recombines TRBV14 with TRBJ2-5, with 8 bases lining up with TRBD1. Germline loops: CDR1 SGHDN, CDR2 FVKESK. The CDR3 extends over 13 amino acids. After removal of 6 bases from V and 2 bases from J, the junction contained 2 bases not matched to a gene.